This T cell receptor (beta chain) was profiled in a study of T cells after yellow fever vaccination. The CDR3 has 15 amino acids. Looked up from germline, CDR1 is LNHDA and CDR2 is SQIVND (reference sequence). Trimming took off 4 bases at V and 0 bases at J, with 12 bases between the two ends. Points from the study as a whole: Though it reached lower strength, the secondary response hit its peak faster, day 5 versus 15. Clonotypes appearing in both CD4 and CD8 compartments existed, and their share was small. FACS-sorted repertoires could contain abundant clonotypes contaminating from the bulk population.

With respect to this clonotype: Its target is not known.

A universal primer site and UMIs were added as TCR cDNA was made by 5'RACE template switching. TCRdb reprocessed the 5' RACE reads with MiXCR, giving one entry per CDR3 protein. The table shows about 320,000 distinct CDR3 sequences, with roughly an eighth occurring only once. The TCR was taken from a man aged 18 to 30 who received the YFV17D yellow fever vaccine. This specimen was CD4+ T cells sorted from PBMCs, taken 15 days after the yellow fever booster vaccination. J is TRBJ1-2 and V is TRBV19; no firm D call. CDR3 coding DNA: TGTGCCAGTAGTAAGTCAAGGGAAGCTAACTATGGCTACACCTTC. This encodes CASSKSREANYGYTF.